This T cell receptor beta chain is from a study of shared clonotypes between healthy human individuals. For this clone: Within the sample, other DNA sequences also encode this same CDR3.

Terminally differentiated effector memory CD45RA+ cells were excluded from the naive CD8 cells, which were CD45RO-negative and positively selected for CCR7. Assay execution took place at the deep level. Genomic DNA belonging to each subset was distributed in equal measure over several immunoSEQ plates. Profiling relied on immunoSEQ multiplex PCR, and the TCRdb table lists in-frame clones only, not all of them. The table shows some 2.1 million clones, with about 95% occurring only once. The specimen sequenced was naive CD8+ T cells sorted from blood. This sequence was found in a man aged 18 to 30 in good health.

DNA for the CDR3: TGCGCCAGCAGTCTTGGACTAGCGGGAGACGAGCAGTACTTC. This gives the protein CASSLGLAGDEQYF. V usage is TRBV4-1 and J usage is TRBJ2-7, with TRBD2 matching over 13 bases. The CDR3 spans 14 residues. Germline V gene sequence: CDR1 MGHRA, CDR2 YSYEKL. Trimming cost V 6 bases and J 5 bases; bases outside gene matches: 4.